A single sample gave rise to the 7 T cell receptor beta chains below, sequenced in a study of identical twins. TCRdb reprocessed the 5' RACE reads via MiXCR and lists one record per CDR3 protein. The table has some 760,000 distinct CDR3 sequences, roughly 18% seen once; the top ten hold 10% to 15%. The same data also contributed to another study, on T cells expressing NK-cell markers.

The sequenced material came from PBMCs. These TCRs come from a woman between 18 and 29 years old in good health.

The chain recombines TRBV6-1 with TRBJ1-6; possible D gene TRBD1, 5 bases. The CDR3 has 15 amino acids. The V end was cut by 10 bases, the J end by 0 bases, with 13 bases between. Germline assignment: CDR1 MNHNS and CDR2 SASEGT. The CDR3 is CAISGPSSYNSPLHF. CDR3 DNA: TGTGCCATCTCGGGGCCTAGCTCCTATAATTCACCCCTCCACTTT.

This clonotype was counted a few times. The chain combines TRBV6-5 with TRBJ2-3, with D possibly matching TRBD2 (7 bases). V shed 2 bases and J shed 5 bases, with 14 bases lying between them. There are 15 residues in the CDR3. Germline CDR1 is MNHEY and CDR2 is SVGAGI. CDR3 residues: CASSYRRGAGDTQYF. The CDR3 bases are TGTGCCAGCAGTTACCGACGGGGGGCGGGAGATACGCAGTATTTT.

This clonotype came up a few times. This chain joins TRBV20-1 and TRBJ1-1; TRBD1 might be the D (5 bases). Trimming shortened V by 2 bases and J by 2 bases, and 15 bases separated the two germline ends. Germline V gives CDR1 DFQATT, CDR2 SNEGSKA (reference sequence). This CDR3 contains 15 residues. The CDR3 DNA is TGCAGTGCTAGACGTCCCGGGGGTTTCAACACTGAAGCTTTCTTT. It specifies CSARRPGGFNTEAFF.

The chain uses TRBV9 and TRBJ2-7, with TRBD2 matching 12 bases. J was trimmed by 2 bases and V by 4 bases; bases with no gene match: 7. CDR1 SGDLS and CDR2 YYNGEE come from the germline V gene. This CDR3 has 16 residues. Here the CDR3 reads CASSPLGTSGPYEQYF. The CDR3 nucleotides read TGTGCCAGCAGCCCCCTTGGGACTAGCGGGCCCTACGAGCAGTACTTC. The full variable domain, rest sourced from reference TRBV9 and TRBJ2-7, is DSGVTQTPKHLITATGQRVTLRCSPRSGDLSVYWYQQSLDQGLQFLIQYYNGEERAKGNILERFSAQQFPDLHSELNLSSLELGDSALYFCASSPLGTSGPYEQYFGPGTRLTVT.

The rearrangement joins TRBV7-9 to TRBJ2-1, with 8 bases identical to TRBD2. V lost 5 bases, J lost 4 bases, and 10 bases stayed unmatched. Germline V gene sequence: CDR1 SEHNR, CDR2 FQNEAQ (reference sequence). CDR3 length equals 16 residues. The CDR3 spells CASSTRSAGGYNEQFF. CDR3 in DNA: TGTGCCAGCAGCACCCGATCGGCGGGAGGTTACAATGAGCAGTTCTTC.

The CDR3 reads CASSLIGGGNQPQHF. CDR3 nucleotides: TGTGCCAGCAGCTTAATAGGGGGCGGAAATCAGCCCCAGCATTTT. The chain recombines TRBV7-2 with TRBJ1-5; 7 nucleotides agree with TRBD1. Germline CDR1 SGHTA, CDR2 FQGNSA. V dropped 2 bases and J dropped 4; count of bases not matched to a gene: 5. The CDR3 loop spans 15 amino acids.

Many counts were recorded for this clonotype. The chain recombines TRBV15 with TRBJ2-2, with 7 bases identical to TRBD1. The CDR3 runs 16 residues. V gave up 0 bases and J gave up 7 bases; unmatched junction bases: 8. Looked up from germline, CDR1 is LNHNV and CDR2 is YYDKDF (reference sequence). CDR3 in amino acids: CATSRDSDRPNGELFF. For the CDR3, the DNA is TGTGCCACCAGCAGAGATTCGGACAGGCCCAACGGGGAGCTGTTTTTT.